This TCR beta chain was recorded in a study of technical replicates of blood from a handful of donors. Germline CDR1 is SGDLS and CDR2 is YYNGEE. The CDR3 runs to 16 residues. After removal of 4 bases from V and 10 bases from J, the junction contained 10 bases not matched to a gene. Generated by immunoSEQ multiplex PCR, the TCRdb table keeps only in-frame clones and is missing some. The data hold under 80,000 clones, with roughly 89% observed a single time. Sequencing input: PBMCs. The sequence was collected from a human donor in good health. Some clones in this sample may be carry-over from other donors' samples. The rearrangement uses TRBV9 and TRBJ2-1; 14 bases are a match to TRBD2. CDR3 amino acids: CASSPGTSGSFGEQFF. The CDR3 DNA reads TGTGCCAGCAGCCCCGGGACTAGCGGGAGTTTTGGGGAGCAGTTCTTC.